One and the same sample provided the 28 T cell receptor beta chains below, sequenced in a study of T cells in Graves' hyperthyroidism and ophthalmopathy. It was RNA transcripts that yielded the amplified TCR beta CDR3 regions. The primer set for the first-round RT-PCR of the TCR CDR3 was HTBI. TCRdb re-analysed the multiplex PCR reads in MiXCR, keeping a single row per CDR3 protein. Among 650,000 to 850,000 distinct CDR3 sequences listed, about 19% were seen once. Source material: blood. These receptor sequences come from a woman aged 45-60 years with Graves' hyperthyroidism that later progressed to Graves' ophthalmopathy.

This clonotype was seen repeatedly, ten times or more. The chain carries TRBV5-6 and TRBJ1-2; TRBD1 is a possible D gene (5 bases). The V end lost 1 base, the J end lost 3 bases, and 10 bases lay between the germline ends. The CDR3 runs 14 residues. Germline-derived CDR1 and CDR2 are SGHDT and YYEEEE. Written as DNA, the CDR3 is TGTGCCAGCAGCTTGACGGGACGGCACTATGGCTACACCTTC. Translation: CASSLTGRHYGYTF.

The CDR3 sequence is CASSLSRGDAVFLGNNYGYTF. CDR3 DNA sequence: TGTGCCAGCAGCTTGAGCCGAGGTGATGCAGTCTTTCTGGGGAATAACTATGGCTACACCTTC. The gene calls are TRBV5-7 and TRBJ1-2; D not resolved. TRBV5-7 falls under the ORF class, with uncertain function. V lost 1 base, J lost 1 base, and 29 bases lay in between. The CDR3 totals 21 residues.

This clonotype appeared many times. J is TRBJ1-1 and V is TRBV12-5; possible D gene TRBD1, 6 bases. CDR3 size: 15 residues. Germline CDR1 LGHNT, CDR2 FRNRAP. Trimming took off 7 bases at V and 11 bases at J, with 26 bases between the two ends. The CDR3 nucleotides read TGTGCTAGTGCCCTCGCTGGGGGGGGCCCCGGCGCCGCTTTCTTT. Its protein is CASALAGGGPGAAFF.

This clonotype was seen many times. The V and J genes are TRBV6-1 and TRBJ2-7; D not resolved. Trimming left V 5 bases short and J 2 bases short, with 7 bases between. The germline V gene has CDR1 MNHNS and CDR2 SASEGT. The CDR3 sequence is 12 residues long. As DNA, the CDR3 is TGTGCCAGCAGTACCAAGACCTACGAGCAGTACTTC. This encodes CASSTKTYEQYF.

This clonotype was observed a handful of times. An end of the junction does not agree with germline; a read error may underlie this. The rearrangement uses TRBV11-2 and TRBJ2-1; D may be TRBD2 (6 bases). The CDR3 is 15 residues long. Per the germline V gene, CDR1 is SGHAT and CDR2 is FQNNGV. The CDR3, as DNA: TGTGCCAGCAGCTTCTCTGCGGGGTTTAACAATGAGCAGTCCTTC. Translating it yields CASSFSAGFNNEQSF. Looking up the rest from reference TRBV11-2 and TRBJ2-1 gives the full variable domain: EAGVAQSPRYKIIEKRQSVAFWCNPISGHATLYWYQQILGQGPKLLIQFQNNGVVDDSQLPKDRFSAERLKGVDSTLKIQPAKLEDSAVYLCASSFSAGFNNEQSFGPGTRLTVL.

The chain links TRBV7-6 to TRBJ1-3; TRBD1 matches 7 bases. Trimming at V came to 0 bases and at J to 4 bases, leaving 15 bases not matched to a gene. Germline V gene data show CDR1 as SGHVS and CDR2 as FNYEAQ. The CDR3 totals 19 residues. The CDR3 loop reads CASSLATNRGSAFGNTIYF. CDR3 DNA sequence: TGTGCCAGCAGCTTAGCAACCAACAGGGGTTCGGCTTTCGGAAACACCATATATTTT.

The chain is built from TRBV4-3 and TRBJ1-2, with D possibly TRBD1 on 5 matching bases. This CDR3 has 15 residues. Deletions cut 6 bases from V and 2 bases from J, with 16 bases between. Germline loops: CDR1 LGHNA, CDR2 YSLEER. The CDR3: CASSQTIQENYGYTF. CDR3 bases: TGCGCCAGCAGTCAGACTATACAGGAGAACTATGGCTACACCTTC.

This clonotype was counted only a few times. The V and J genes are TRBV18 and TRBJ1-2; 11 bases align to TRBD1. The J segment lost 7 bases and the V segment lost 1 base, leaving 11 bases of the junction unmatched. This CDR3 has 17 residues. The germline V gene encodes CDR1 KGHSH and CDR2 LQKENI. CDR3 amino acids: CASSPLAIGQGASGYTF. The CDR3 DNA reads TGTGCCAGCTCACCACTAGCTATCGGACAGGGGGCCTCTGGCTACACCTTC.

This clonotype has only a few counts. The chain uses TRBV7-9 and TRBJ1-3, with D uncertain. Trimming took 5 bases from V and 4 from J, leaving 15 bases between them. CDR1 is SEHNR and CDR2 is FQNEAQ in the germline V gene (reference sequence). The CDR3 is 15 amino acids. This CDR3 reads CASSPTLYSGNTIYF. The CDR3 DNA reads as TGTGCCAGCAGCCCCACGCTCTATTCCGGAAACACCATATATTTT. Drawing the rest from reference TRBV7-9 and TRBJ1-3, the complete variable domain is DTGVSQNPRHKITKRGQNVTFRCDPISEHNRLYWYRQTLGQGPEFLTYFQNEAQLEKSRLLSDRFSAERPKGSFSTLEIQRTEQGDSAMYLCASSPTLYSGNTIYFGEGSWLTVV.

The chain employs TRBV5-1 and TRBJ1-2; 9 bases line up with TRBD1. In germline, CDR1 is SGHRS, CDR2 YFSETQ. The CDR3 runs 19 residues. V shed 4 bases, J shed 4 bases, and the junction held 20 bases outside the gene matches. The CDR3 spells CASSISPGTGTRSIYGYTF. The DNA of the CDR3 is TGCGCCAGCAGCATCTCACCCGGGACAGGGACGAGGTCGATCTATGGCTACACCTTC.

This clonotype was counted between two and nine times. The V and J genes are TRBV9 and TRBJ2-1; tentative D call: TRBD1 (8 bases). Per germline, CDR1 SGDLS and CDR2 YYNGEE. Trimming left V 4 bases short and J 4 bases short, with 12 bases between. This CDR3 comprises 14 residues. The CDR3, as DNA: TGTGCCAGCAGCATACAGGGGGGGTACAATGAGCAGTTCTTC. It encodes CASSIQGGYNEQFF.

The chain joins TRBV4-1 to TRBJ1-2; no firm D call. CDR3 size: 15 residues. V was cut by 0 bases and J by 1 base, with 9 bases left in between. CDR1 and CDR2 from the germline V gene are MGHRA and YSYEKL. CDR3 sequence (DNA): TGCGCCAGCAGCCAAGAAGGGAGGGATAACTATGGCTACACCTTC. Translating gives CASSQEGRDNYGYTF.

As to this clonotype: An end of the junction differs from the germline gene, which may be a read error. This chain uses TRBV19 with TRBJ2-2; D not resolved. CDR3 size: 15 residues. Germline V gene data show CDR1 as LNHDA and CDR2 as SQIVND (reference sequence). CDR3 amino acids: CASSIGITNTGQLFF. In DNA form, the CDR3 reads TGTGCCAGTAGTATCGGAATAACGAACACCGGGCAGCTGTTTTTT.

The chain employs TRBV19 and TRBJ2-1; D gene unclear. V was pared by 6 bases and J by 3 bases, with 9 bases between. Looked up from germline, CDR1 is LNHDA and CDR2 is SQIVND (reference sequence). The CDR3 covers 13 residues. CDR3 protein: CASSAQVYNEQFF. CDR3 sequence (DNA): TGTGCCAGTAGCGCCCAAGTCTACAATGAGCAGTTCTTC.

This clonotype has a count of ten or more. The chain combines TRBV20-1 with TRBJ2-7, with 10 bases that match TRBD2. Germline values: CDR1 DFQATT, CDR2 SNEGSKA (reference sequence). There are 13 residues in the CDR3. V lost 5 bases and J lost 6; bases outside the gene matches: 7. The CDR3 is CSAALAGVLEQYF. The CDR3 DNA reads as TGCAGTGCTGCGCTAGCGGGGGTCCTCGAGCAGTACTTC.

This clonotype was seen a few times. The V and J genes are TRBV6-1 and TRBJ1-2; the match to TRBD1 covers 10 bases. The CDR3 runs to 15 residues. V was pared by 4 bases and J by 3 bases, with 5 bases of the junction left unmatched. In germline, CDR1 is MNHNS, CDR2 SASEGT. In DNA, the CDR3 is TGTGCCAGCAGTGTCGGGACAGGGGACCACTATGGCTACACCTTC. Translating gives CASSVGTGDHYGYTF.

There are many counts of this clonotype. In nucleotides, the CDR3 is TGTGCCAGCAGCTTGGGACAGGGGAGTCCCCTCTATGGCTACACCTTC. It codes for CASSLGQGSPLYGYTF. The chain uses TRBV7-4 and TRBJ1-2; 10 bases line up with TRBD1. The CDR3 covers 16 residues. Germline CDR1 is SGHVT and CDR2 is SQSDAQ. The trim removed 3 bases at V and 4 bases at J, leaving 8 bases unmatched.

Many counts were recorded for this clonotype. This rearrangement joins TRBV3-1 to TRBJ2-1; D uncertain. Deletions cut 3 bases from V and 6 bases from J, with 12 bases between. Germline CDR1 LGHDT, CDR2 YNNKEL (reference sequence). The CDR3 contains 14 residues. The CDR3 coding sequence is TGTGCCAGCAGCCAGATCCTAGACGGCAATGAGCAGTTCTTC. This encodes CASSQILDGNEQFF.

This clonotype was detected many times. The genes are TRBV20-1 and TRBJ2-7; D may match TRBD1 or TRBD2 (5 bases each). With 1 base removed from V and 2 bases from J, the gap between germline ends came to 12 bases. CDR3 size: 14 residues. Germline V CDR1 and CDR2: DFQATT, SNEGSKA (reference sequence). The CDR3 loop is CSARVGTATYEQYF. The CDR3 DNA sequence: TGCAGTGCTAGAGTCGGGACGGCGACCTACGAGCAGTACTTC.

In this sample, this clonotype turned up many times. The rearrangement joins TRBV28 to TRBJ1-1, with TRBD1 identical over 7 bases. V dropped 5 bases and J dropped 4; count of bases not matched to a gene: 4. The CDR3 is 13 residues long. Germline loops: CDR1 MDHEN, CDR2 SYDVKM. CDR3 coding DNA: TGTGCCAGCAGTACGCCAGGGGGCACTGAAGCTTTCTTT. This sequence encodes CASSTPGGTEAFF.

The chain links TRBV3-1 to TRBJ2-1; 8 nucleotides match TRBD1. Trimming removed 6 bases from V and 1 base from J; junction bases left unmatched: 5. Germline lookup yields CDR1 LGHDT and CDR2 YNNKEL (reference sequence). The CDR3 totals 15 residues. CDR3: CASRGTGPSYNEQFF. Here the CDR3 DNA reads TGTGCCAGCAGGGGGACAGGACCTTCCTACAATGAGCAGTTCTTC.

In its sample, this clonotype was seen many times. Here the CDR3 reads CASSLGHSMNTEAFF. CDR3 nucleotide sequence: TGCGCCAGCAGCTTGGGACATTCTATGAACACTGAAGCTTTCTTT. The V call is TRBV5-1, the J call TRBJ1-1, with D hard to call. Germline CDR1 is SGHRS and CDR2 is YFSETQ. CDR3 length equals 15 residues. The V end was cut by 0 bases, the J end by 0 bases, with 9 bases between. Using reference TRBV5-1 and TRBJ1-1 for the parts outside the CDR3, the full variable domain is KAGVTQTPRYLIKTRGQQVTLSCSPISGHRSVSWYQQTPGQGLQFLFEYFSETQRNKGNFPGRFSGRQFSNSRSEMNVSTLELGDSALYLCASSLGHSMNTEAFFGQGTRLTVV.

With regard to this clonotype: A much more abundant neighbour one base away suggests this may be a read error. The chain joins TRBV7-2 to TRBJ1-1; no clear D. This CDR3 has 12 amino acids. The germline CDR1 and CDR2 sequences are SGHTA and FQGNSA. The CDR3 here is CASSFRGTEALF. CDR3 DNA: TGTGCCAGCAGCTTTCGGGGAACTGAAGCTCTCTTT.

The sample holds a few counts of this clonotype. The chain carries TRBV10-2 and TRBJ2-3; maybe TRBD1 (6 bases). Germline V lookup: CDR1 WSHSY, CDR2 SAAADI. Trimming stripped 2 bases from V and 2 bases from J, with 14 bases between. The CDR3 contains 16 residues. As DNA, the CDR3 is TGCGCCAGCAGTGAGGGGGCAGGGGTCTCCACAGATACGCAGTATTTT. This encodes CASSEGAGVSTDTQYF.

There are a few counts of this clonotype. The CDR3 DNA sequence: TGTGCCAGCAGCTTAACCGGGACAGGATGGGAAAAACTGTTTTTT. The encoded protein is CASSLTGTGWEKLFF. The rearrangement joins TRBV6-1 to TRBJ1-4; TRBD1 matches at 8 bases. This CDR3 is 15 amino acids long. CDR1 MNHNS and CDR2 SASEGT come from the germline V gene. Trimming removed 6 bases from V and 8 bases from J; junction bases left unmatched: 11.

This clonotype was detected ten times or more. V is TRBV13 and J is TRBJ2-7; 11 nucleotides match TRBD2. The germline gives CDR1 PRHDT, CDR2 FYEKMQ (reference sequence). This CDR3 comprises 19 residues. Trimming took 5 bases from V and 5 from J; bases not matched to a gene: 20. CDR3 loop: CASSPNFRAIGTSGHEQYF. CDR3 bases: TGTGCCAGCAGCCCCAATTTCCGGGCAATCGGGACTAGCGGCCACGAGCAGTACTTC. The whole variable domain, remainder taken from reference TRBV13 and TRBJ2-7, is AAGVIQSPRHLIKEKRETATLKCYPIPRHDTVYWYQQGPGQDPQFLISFYEKMQSDKGSIPDRFSAQQFSDYHSELNMSSLELGDSALYFCASSPNFRAIGTSGHEQYFGPGTRLTVT.

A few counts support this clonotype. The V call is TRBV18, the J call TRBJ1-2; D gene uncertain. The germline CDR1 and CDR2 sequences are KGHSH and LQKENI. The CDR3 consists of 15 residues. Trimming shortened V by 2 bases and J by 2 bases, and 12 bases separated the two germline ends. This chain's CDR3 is CASSPIIRHNYGYTF. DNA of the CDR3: TGTGCCAGCTCACCAATTATTCGACACAACTATGGCTACACCTTC.

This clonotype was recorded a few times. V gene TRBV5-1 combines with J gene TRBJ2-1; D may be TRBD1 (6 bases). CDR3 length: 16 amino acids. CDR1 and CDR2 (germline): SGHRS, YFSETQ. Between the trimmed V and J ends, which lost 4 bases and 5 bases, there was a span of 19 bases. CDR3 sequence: CASSKISRGPNNEQFF. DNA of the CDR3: TGCGCCAGCAGCAAGATAAGCAGGGGCCCGAACAATGAGCAGTTCTTC.